One sample yielded the 10 T cell receptor beta chains listed below, sequenced in a study of blood T cell repertoires in COVID-19. Libraries were prepared by immunoSEQ multiplex PCR; TCRdb keeps only in-frame clonotypes and omits some of them. This sample has 70,000 to 80,000 clones, with 86% found just once. Source material: peripheral blood. These receptors all stem from a woman aged 60 to 75 with acute or convalescent COVID-19.

This clone was found a few times. V usage is TRBV21-1 and J usage is TRBJ1-2; the listed D gene, TRBD1, was not tested against the DNA. TRBV21-1 is marked as a pseudogene. The CDR3 is 12 residues long. The chain's CDR3 is CASTKGEIGYTF. CDR3 coding DNA: TGTGCCAGCACGAAGGGGGAGATCGGCTACACCTTC.

About this clone itself: A read error may produce the germline difference seen at one junction end. The chain employs TRBV4-1 and TRBJ2-3; 10 nucleotides match TRBD2. This CDR3 spans 15 amino acids. Germline-derived CDR1 and CDR2 are MGHRA and YSYEKL. Here the CDR3 DNA reads TGCGCCAGCAGTCAAGCGGGGGGGCCAGGGGATACGCAGTATTTT. Its protein product is CASSQAGGPGDTQYF.

The J gene is TRBJ1-2, the V gene TRBV13; no clear D. This CDR3 contains 14 residues. Germline V gives CDR1 PRHDT, CDR2 FYEKMQ (reference sequence). V lost 0 bases and J lost 2, with 7 bases in between. This CDR3 reads CASSLGRRNYGYTF. CDR3 sequence (DNA): TGTGCCAGCAGCTTAGGTCGGCGGAACTATGGCTACACCTTC.

The genes are TRBV27 and TRBJ2-7; D unresolved. Between the trimmed V and J ends, which lost 0 bases and 4 bases, there was a span of 7 bases. CDR3 size: 13 residues. Germline-derived CDR1 and CDR2 are MNHEY and SMNVEV (reference sequence). DNA for the CDR3: TGTGCCAGCAGTTTATCTTCCCTTTACGAGCAGTACTTC. Amino acid sequence: CASSLSSLYEQYF.

The chain recombines TRBV5-6 with TRBJ1-4; D is perhaps TRBD1 (5 bases). In germline, CDR1 is SGHDT, CDR2 YYEEEE. This CDR3 comprises 15 residues. V lost 2 bases, J lost 6 bases, and 14 bases lay in between. The CDR3 loop is CASSFRRRGDEKLFF. The CDR3 bases are TGTGCCAGCAGCTTTAGACGGCGGGGGGATGAAAAACTGTTTTTT. The entire variable domain, with the rest obtained from reference TRBV5-6 and TRBJ1-4, is as follows: DAGVTQSPTHLIKTRGQQVTLRCSPKSGHDTVSWYQQALGQGPQFIFQYYEEEERQRGNFPDRFSGHQFPNYSSELNVNALLLGDSALYLCASSFRRRGDEKLFFGSGTQLSVL.

The CDR3 protein is CASSPDRASTGELFF. DNA of the CDR3: TGTGCCAGCAGCCCAGACAGGGCGTCGACCGGGGAGCTGTTTTTT. The gene calls are TRBV7-6 and TRBJ2-2, with TRBD1 matching 7 bases. The CDR3 runs 15 residues. CDR1 and CDR2 (germline): SGHVS, FNYEAQ. V lost 5 bases to trimming and J lost 5 bases; unmatched junction nucleotides: 8.

V gene TRBV19 combines with J gene TRBJ1-5; TRBD1 matches 9 bases. Germline trimming cut 5 bases from V and 0 bases from J; bases unmatched to any gene: 8. Germline V gene lookup returns CDR1 LNHDA and CDR2 SQIVND (reference sequence). The CDR3 sequence is 17 residues long. For the CDR3, the DNA is TGTGCCAGTAGTTTCTGGACAGGGGACTATAGCAATCAGCCCCAGCATTTT. Translated: CASSFWTGDYSNQPQHF.

V gene TRBV6-5 combines with J gene TRBJ1-5; D gene unclear. The germline V and J ends were trimmed by 6 bases and 7 bases, with 19 bases remaining between them. CDR1 is MNHEY and CDR2 is SVGAGI in the germline V gene. The CDR3 covers 15 residues. CDR3 protein: CASRTEPLGLQPQHF. The CDR3 DNA follows: TGTGCCAGCAGGACGGAGCCCCTCGGTCTGCAGCCCCAGCATTTT.

The chain joins TRBV5-5 to TRBJ1-2; D is undetermined. The CDR3 covers 15 residues. Deletions cut 2 bases from V and 1 base from J, with 12 bases between. The V gene's germline CDR1 is SGHKS and CDR2 YYEKEE (reference sequence). The CDR3 nucleotides read TGTGCCAGCAGCTTCTGGGAGAGTTATAACTATGGCTACACCTTC. Residues: CASSFWESYNYGYTF.

The J gene is TRBJ2-5, the V gene TRBV7-2, with TRBD2 as a possible D gene (7 bases). CDR1 is SGHTA and CDR2 is FQGNSA in the germline V gene. The CDR3 totals 16 residues. V was shortened by 4 bases and J by 4 bases, with 19 bases between the two germline ends. Here the CDR3 DNA reads TGTGCCAGCAGCTCAAAACGGGGGGACACCAGAGAGACCCAGTACTTC. Its translation: CASSSKRGDTRETQYF.